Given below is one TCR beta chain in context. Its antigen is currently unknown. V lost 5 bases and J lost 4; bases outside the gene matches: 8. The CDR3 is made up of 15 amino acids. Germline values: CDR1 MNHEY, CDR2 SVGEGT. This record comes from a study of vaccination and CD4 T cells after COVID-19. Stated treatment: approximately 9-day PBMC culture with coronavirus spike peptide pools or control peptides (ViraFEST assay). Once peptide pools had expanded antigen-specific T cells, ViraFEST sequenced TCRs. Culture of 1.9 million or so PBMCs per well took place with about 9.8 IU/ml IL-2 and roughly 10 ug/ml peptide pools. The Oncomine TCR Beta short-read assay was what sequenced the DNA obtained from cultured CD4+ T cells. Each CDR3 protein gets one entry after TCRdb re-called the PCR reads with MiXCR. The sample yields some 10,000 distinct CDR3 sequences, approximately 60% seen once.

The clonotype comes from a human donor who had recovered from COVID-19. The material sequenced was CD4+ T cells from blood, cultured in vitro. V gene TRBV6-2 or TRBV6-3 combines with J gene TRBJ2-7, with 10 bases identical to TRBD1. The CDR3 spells CASSPPGQGIYEQYF. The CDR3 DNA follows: TGTGCCAGCAGTCCTCCGGGACAGGGGATTTACGAGCAGTACTTC.